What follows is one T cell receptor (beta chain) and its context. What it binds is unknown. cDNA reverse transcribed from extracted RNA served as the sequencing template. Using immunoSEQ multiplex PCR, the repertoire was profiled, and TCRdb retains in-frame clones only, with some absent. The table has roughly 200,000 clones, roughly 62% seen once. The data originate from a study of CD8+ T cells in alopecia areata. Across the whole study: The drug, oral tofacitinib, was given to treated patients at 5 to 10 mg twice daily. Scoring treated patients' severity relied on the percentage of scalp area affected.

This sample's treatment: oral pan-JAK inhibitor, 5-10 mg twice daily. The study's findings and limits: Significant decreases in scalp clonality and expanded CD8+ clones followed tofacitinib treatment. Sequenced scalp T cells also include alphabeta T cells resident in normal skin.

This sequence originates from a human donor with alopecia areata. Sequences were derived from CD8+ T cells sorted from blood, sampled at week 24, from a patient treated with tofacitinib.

CDR3 in amino acids: CATSGQNYEQYF. The CDR3 nucleotides read TGTGCCACCAGCGGGCAGAACTACGAGCAGTACTTC. V and J are TRBV15 and TRBJ2-7; D call uncertain. V was trimmed by 5 bases and J by 3 bases, leaving 8 bases between them. Germline V CDR1 and CDR2: LNHNV, YYDKDF (reference sequence). The CDR3 has 12 amino acids.